The clone carrying this T cell receptor (beta chain) occurred a few times. The antigen remains undetermined. Germline V gene lookup returns CDR1 DFQATT and CDR2 SNEGSKA (reference sequence). The V gene lost 0 bases and the J gene lost 7 bases, with 15 bases spanning the gap. This CDR3 comprises 15 residues. The entry originates in a study of identical twins. The study, taken as a whole, reports: For cord blood, abundant beta clonotypes had fewer insertions, unlike memory repertoires, which showed none.

After template switching added a universal primer site, the resulting cDNA carried unique molecular identifiers. TCRdb independently ran MiXCR on the 5' RACE reads; one entry per CDR3 protein. Among about 470,000 distinct CDR3 sequences listed, roughly 26% were seen once. The same data also went into a second study, on T cells expressing NK-cell markers.

The TCR originated in a young woman in good health. Sequencing was carried out using CD4+ T cells sorted from blood. The rearrangement joins TRBV20-1 to TRBJ1-4; D gene unclear. This CDR3 is CSARDYLDQGEKLFF. CDR3 DNA: TGCAGTGCTAGAGATTATTTGGACCAAGGTGAAAAACTGTTTTTT.